One T cell receptor (beta chain) is described in this entry. Antigen specificity is unknown. The data belong to a study of CD8 T cells in ankylosing spondylitis. Study-wide points: A motif of 7 to 9 highly homologous TCR beta variants was seen as apparently characteristic of ankylosing spondylitis blood.

MiXCR was run by TCRdb on the 5' RACE reads, yielding one entry per CDR3 protein. The sample contains 670,000 or so distinct CDR3 sequences, under 20% of which appear only once. This clonotype originated in a male donor with ankylosing spondylitis. Sequencing was carried out using blood, either unsorted or a sorted T cell fraction (not recorded which).

CDR3 DNA: TGTGCCAGCAGCTTACATGAAGGACCCCAGAGGGATGGCTACACCTTC. This encodes CASSLHEGPQRDGYTF. The genes are TRBV11-3 and TRBJ1-2; no reliable D call. Between the trimmed V and J ends, which lost 2 bases and 6 bases, there was a span of 19 bases. CDR3 length: 16 amino acids. Germline V CDR1 and CDR2: SGHNT, YENEEA. Combining the CDR3 with reference TRBV11-3 and TRBJ1-2 gives the whole variable domain EAGVVQSPRYKIIEKKQPVAFWCNPISGHNTLYWYLQNLGQGPELLIRYENEEAVDDSQLPKDRFSAERLKGVDSTLKIQPAELGDSAVYLCASSLHEGPQRDGYTFGSGTRLTVV.